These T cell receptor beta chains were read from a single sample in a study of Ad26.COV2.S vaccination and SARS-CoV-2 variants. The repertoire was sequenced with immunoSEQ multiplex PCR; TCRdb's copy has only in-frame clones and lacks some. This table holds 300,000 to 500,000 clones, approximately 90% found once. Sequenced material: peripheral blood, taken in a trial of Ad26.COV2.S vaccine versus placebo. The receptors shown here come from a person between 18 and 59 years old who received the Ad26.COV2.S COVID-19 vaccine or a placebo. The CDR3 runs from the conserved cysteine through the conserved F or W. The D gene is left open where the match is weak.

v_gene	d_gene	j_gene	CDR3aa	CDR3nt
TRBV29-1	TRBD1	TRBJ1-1	CSVVGQSNTEAFF	TGCAGCGTTGTGGGACAGTCGAACACTGAAGCTTTCTTT
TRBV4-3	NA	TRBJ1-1	CASSQDRFSTEAFF	TGCGCCAGCAGCCAAGACAGGTTTAGCACTGAAGCTTTCTTT
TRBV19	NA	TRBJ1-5	CASRGGARQPQHF	TGTGCCAGTAGGGGGGGCGCGAGGCAGCCCCAGCATTTT
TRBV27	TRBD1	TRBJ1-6	CASKRTGSSPLHF	TGTGCCAGCAAGCGGACAGGGTCATCACCCCTCCACTTT
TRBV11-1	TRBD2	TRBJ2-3	CASSLTSSSTDTQYF	TGTGCCAGCAGCTTGACTAGCAGTAGCACAGATACGCAGTATTTT
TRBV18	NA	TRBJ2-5	CASSPGTSGETQYF	TGTGCCAGCTCACCCGGGACCAGCGGGGAGACCCAGTACTTC
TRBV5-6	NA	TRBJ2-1	CASREGVSYNEQFF	TGTGCCAGCAGGGAAGGAGTCTCCTACAATGAGCAGTTCTTC
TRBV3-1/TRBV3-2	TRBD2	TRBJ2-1	CASSQISGLAGVVNEQFF	TGTGCCAGCAGCCAAATATCGGGGCTAGCGGGGGTAGTCAATGAGCAGTTCTTC
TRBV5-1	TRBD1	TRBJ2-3	CASSQDRESDTQYF	TGCGCCAGCAGCCAAGACAGGGAGAGCGATACGCAGTATTTT
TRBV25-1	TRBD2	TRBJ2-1	CASSDTSGGNEQFF	TGTGCCAGCAGTGACACTAGCGGGGGTAATGAGCAGTTCTTC
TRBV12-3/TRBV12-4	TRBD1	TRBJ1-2	CASTWTGIYGYTF	TGTGCCAGCACCTGGACAGGGATCTATGGCTACACCTTC